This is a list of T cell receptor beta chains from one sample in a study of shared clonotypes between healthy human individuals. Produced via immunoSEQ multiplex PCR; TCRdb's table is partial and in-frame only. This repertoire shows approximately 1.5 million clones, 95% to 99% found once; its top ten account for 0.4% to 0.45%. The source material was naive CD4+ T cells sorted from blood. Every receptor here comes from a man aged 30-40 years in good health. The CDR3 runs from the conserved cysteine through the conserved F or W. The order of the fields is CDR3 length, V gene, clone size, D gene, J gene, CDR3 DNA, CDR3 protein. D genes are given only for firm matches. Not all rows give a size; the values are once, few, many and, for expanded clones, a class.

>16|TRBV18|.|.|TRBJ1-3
TGTGCCAGCTCACCACCGGGGGGTACCTCTGGAAACACCATATATTTT
CASSPPGGTSGNTIYF
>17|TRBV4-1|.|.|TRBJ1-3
TGCGCCAGCAGCCATAACCCAACACTGAACTCTGGAAACACCATATATTTT
CASSHNPTLNSGNTIYF
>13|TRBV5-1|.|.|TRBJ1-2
TGCGCCAGCAGCGGCGAGCAACCAAGGGGCTACACCTTC
CASSGEQPRGYTF
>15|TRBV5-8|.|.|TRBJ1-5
TGTGCCAGCAGCCTTAGTTGGGGTTTTAATCAGCCCCAGCATTTT
CASSLSWGFNQPQHF
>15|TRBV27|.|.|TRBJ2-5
TGTGCCAGCAGTTTATCGGGACACACCGAAGAGACCCAGTACTTC
CASSLSGHTEETQYF
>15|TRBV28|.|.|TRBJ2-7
TGTGCCACCAAGGCTGGGGGGGGGCAGGCTTACGAGCAGTACTTC
CATKAGGGQAYEQYF
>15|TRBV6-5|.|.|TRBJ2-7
TGTGCCAGCAGTTACCGGTCCAGGAACTCCTACGAGCAGTACTTC
CASSYRSRNSYEQYF
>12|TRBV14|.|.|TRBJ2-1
TGTGCCAGCAGCCTGGACTGGAATGAGCAGTTCTTC
CASSLDWNEQFF
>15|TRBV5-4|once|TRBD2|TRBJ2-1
TGTGCCAGCAGCTCGCCGGGACTAGCTGCGAATGAGCAGTTCTTC
CASSSPGLAANEQFF
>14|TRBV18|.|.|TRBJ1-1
TGTGCCAGCTCACCAAAGACATCGAACACTGAAGCTTTCTTT
CASSPKTSNTEAFF
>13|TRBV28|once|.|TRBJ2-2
TGTGCCAGCAGTTTACTAGGGCCCGGGGAGCTGTTTTTT
CASSLLGPGELFF
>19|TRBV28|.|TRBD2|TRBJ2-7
TGTGCCAGCAGTCCCACCACAGGGCTAGCGGGAGGGATTAATCACGAGCAGTACTTC
CASSPTTGLAGGINHEQYF
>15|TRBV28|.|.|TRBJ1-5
TGTGCCAGCAGGGTGGCGGGCCGTAGCAATCAGCCCCAGCATTTT
CASRVAGRSNQPQHF
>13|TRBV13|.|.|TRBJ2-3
TGTGCCAGCAGCTTTGCAGACACAGATACGCAGTATTTT
CASSFADTDTQYF
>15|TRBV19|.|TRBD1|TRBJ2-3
TGTGCCAGTAGTGGCCGGGACAGGGGGCCAGATACGCAGTATTTT
CASSGRDRGPDTQYF
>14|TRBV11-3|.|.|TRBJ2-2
TGTGCCAGCAGCCAACAACATGGCCCCGGGGAGCTGTTTTTT
CASSQQHGPGELFF
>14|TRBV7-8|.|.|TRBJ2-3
TGTGCCAGCAGCTTCCTGTCTTGGGCGGATACGCAGTATTTT
CASSFLSWADTQYF
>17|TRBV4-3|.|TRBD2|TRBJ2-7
TGCGCCAGCAGCCAAGATTTTGTAGCGGGAGTTCATCGCGAGCAGTACTTC
CASSQDFVAGVHREQYF
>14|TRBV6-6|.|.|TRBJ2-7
TGTGCCAGCAGCCGGGGGAAAGATCCCTACGAGCAGTACTTC
CASSRGKDPYEQYF
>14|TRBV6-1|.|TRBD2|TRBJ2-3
TGTGCCAGCAGGAGTAGCGGGAGAACAGATACGCAGTATTTT
CASRSSGRTDTQYF
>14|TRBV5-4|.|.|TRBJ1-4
TGTGCCAGCAGCGTGGACCAAGTGTCTCTTAAACTGTTTTTT
CASSVDQVSLKLFF
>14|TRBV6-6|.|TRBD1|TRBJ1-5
TGTGCCGGGATGGGGGACAGGGGCAATCAGCCCCAGCATTTT
CAGMGDRGNQPQHF
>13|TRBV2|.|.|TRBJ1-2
TGTGCCAGCAGTGAAGAGGGGACGAGTGGCTACACCTTC
CASSEEGTSGYTF
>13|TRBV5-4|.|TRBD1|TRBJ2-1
TGTGCCAGCAGTTCGGGACAGAACAATGAGCAGTTCTTC
CASSSGQNNEQFF
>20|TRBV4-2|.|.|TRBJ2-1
TGTGCCAGCAGCCTAAGGGGGGTCAGGGCAGGCGGGAGCGAGTACAATGAGCAGTTCTTC
CASSLRGVRAGGSEYNEQFF
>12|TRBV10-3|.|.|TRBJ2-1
TGTGCCATCAGTGAGCCTCCCCATGAGCAGTTCTTC
CAISEPPHEQFF
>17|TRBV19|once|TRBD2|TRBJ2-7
TGTGCCAGTAGTAGTTCGGTTGCGCGGGAGGCGGGCTACGAGCAGTACTTC
CASSSSVAREAGYEQYF
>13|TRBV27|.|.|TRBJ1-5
TGTGCCAGCAGTTTATCGGGGGAACAGCCCCAGCATTTT
CASSLSGEQPQHF
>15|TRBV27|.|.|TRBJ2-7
TGTGCCACCCATGGGGGGGCGGGTTTACCCTACGAGCAGTACTTC
CATHGGAGLPYEQYF
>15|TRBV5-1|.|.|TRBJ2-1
TGCGCCAGCAGCCCCGGACAGAGCTCCTACAATGAGCAGTTCTTC
CASSPGQSSYNEQFF
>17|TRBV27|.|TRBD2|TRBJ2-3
TGTGCCAGCAGCACATACCTTAGCGGGATCGGTAAGGTTACGCAGTATTTT
CASSTYLSGIGKVTQYF
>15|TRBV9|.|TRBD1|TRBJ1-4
TGTGCCAGCAGCGTAGGGCACAGGGGGTTTGTTGAACTGTTTTTT
CASSVGHRGFVELFF
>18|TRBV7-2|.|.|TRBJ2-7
TGTGCCAGCAGCTTAGTTAGTCGGACGGAGGCACGGTCGGGCGAGCAGTACTTC
CASSLVSRTEARSGEQYF
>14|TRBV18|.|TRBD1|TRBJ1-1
TGTGCCAGCTCACCAAAGACAGGGGACACTGAAGCTTTCTTT
CASSPKTGDTEAFF
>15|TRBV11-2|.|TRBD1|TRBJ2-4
TGTGCCAGCAGCTCCCACGGGACAGGGAGGAACATTCAGTACTTC
CASSSHGTGRNIQYF
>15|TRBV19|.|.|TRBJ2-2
TGTGCCAGTACCGCCCCTCCAGCAAACACCGGGGAGCTGTTTTTT
CASTAPPANTGELFF
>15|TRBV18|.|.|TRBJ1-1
TGTGCCAGCTCACCACTGGAGGGTAGGGACACTGAAGCTTTCTTT
CASSPLEGRDTEAFF
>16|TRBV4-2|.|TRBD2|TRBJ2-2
TGTGCCAGCAGCCTCCGAGGTAGCGGGAGTTCCGGGGAGCTGTTTTTT
CASSLRGSGSSGELFF
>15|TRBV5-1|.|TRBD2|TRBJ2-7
TGCGCCAGCAGCTCCATTATCGGGGACTACTACGAGCAGTACTTC
CASSSIIGDYYEQYF
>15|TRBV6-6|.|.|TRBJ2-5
TGTGCCAGCAGTTATTGGGGAGAAGGTATAGAGACCCAGTACTTC
CASSYWGEGIETQYF
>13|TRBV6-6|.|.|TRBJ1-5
TGTGCCAGCAGTCCCTTTGCGGATCAGCCCCAGCATTTT
CASSPFADQPQHF